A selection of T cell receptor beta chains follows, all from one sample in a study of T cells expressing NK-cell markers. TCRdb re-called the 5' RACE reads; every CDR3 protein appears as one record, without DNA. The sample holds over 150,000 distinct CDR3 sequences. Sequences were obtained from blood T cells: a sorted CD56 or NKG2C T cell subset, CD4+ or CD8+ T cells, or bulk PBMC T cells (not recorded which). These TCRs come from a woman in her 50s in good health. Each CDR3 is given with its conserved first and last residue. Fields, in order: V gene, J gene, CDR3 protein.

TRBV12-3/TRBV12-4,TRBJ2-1,CASSFMRSEQFF
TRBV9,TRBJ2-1,CASSGGLAGVGDEQFF
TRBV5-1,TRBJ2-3,CASSSYLAGVLTDTQYF
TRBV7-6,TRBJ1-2,CASSHLTGGSGYTF
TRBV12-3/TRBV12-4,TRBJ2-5,CASSFGGIETQYF
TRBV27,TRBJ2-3,CASRLGSSNTQYF
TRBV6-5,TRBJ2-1,CASTLAGGGEQFF
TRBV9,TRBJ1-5,CASSASGAQPQHF
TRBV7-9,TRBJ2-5,CASSLRQEWTQYF
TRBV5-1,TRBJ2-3,CASRFRQGPTDTQYF
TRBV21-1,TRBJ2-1,CASRNEQYGLAGCNEQFF
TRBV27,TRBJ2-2,CASSQNGELFF
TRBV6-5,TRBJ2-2,CASRPTSGIVGELFF
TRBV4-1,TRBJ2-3,CASSQAEGGNTDTQYF
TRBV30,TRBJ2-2,CAWRPPSDTGELFF
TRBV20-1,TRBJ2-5,CSAREAGQETQYF
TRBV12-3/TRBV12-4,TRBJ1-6,CASSATGEESPLHF
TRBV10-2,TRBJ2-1,CASSDWEGAEQFF
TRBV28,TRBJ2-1,CASSIGGAGAGNEQFF
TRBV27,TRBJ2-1,CASSSGHQTNEQFF
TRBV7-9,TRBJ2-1,CASNPTTSRGYNEQFF
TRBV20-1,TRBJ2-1,CSARDRSDNEQFF
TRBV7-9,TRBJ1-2,CASSLGTRGYGYTF
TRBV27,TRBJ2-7,CASSSGLEQYF
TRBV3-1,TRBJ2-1,CASSQGASGHPYNEQFF
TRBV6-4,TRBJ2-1,CASSDEGGRDEQFF
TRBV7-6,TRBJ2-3,CASSLTRTGRLTDTQYF
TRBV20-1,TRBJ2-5,CSACGPLAGGPWETQYF
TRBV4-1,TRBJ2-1,CASSQPQGPASYNEQFF
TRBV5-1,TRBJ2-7,CASSPLPGRRWYEQYF
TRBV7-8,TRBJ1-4,CASSLVGGDWQKLFF
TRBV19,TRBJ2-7,CASSSGREDHEQYF
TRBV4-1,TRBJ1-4,CASSQVGEAKLFF
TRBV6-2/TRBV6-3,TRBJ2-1,CASRGIEVDEQFF
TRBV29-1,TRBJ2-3,CSVLTGTDTQYF
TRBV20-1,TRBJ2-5,CSARDRGTAVQETQYF
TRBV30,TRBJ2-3,CAWTSGLGTDTQYF
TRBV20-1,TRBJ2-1,CSASPPGTDYNEQFF
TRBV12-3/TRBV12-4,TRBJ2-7,CASSQSGSSYEQYF
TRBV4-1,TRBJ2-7,CASSQVISGRSSYEQYF
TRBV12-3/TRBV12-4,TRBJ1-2,CASSLGTPGGYGYTF